This section outlines one T cell receptor beta chain sequence together with its context. This sample was taken from a study of blood T cell repertoires in COVID-19. The CDR3 sequence is 18 residues long. Germline trimming cut 2 bases from V and 0 bases from J; bases unmatched to any gene: 5. Germline V gene sequence: CDR1 KGHSH, CDR2 LQKENI. This table comes from immunoSEQ multiplex PCR, and its TCRdb copy is limited to in-frame clones, with some not included. The profile covers around 280,000 clones, with 90% appearing a single time and roughly 1.6% taken by the ten largest. The sequenced material came from PBMCs or T cells enriched from blood (not recorded which). The rearrangement uses TRBV18 and TRBJ2-6; 9 bases are shared with TRBD2. The origin of this receptor is a woman aged 18-29 years with acute COVID-19. CDR3 coding DNA: TGTGCCAGCTCACCAGAGGCTAGCGGGACCTCTGGGGCCAACGTCCTGACTTTC. Its protein is CASSPEASGTSGANVLTF.